This T cell receptor (beta chain) stems from a study of early T cells in non-severe SARS-CoV-2 infection. TCRdb reprocessed the 5' RACE reads with MiXCR, giving one entry per CDR3 protein. This sample carries about 30,000 distinct CDR3 sequences, about 5.7% of them seen once, and the ten largest clones take approximately 6.6%. The study, taken as a whole, reports: There was a bias toward anti-spike CD8 responses in VDJdb matching, which missed private and CD4 specificities.

Germline V gene lookup returns CDR1 ENHRY and CDR2 SYGVKD. V shed 6 bases and J 7 bases; nucleotides not matched to a gene: 9. CDR3 length: 14 amino acids. In the case of this clonotype: Antigen: not known.

Sequenced sample: whole blood. The V call is TRBV10-3, the J call TRBJ1-5; 7 bases agree with TRBD1. This clonotype originated in an adult who was a healthcare worker with PCR-confirmed SARS-CoV-2 infection or an uninfected control (not recorded which). For the CDR3, the DNA is TGTGCCATCAGCGGACAGGCGACGGGGCAGCCCCAGCATTTT. As protein: CAISGQATGQPQHF.